The clone carrying this TCR beta chain occurred a few times. TCRdb's table, derived via immunoSEQ multiplex PCR, lists solely in-frame clones and lacks some. The repertoire consists of about 14,000 clones, with approximately 60% occurring once and the leading ten covering around 40%. This entry is derived from a study of cytotoxic CD8 clonotypes in ibrutinib-treated CLL. V was pared by 0 bases and J by 4 bases, with 4 bases of the junction left unmatched. The CDR3 extends over 15 amino acids. Germline V lookup: CDR1 SGHAT, CDR2 FQNNGV. This chain connects TRBV11-2 to TRBJ2-7, with TRBD2 matching 9 bases. The specimen was PBMCs, collected before ibrutinib treatment. This clonotype was obtained from a human donor with chronic lymphocytic leukemia. CDR3 residues: CASSLDLTSGYEQYF. CDR3 in DNA: TGTGCCAGCAGCTTAGACCTCACTAGCGGGTACGAGCAGTACTTC.